The source of this T cell receptor beta chain is a study of T cells in tuberculosis listed by TCRdb under 2018. Notes on the research overall: In the study, CD1B tetramers and high-throughput TCR immunosequencing were combined to characterize T cells specific for the mycobacterial lipid antigen glucose monomycolate (GMM). IGRA-negative adolescents, IGRA-positive adolescents with latent tuberculosis and adults with active tuberculosis, around 9 per group, were compared in a South African clinical cohort.

Here is what the overall study found, with its caveats: With the diverse GMM-specific repertoire as input, a classifier achieved around 90% accuracy (AUROC 0.7 to 0.9), whereas GEM motif frequencies as input gave around 69% accuracy. Which clinical samples got chosen depended on the availability of cryopreserved specimens, and the active tuberculosis cases were adults, whereas the controls were adolescents. Smaller mean NN-distances to GMM-specific TCRs were observed in active tuberculosis TCR-alpha repertoires than in IGRA-negative controls, suggesting clonal expansion of GMM-specific TCRs. Shorter CDR3-alpha lengths in active tuberculosis patients partly drove the smaller NN-distances, and the TCR-beta difference was not statistically significant.

On this clone: What antigen it recognizes has not been identified. No quality values exist for individual bases; no much larger clone is one base distant.

At study entry, a tuberculin skin test and the QuantiFERON-TB GOLD In-Tube IGRA were used to screen adolescents for latent tuberculosis infection. Immunosequencing was performed on unsorted cryopreserved PBMC, with about 100,000 T cells per clinical donor covered on average. Eleven high schools in the Worcester region of the Western Cape, South Africa, served as enrollment sites for adolescents aged 12 to 18 years. Ten or so M. tuberculosis-infected adolescents and about 10 uninfected adolescents were selected, with the two groups matched for age and sex. PBMC from adolescents were isolated by density centrifugation from freshly drawn heparinized blood and then cryopreserved. Sequences MDHEN (CDR1) and SYDVKM (CDR2) are obtained from the germline V gene. Taken from cysteine to phenylalanine, the CDR3 has 13 residues. Only the CDR3 DNA is retained, 39 bases long and in frame from the first base. Trimming costs V 8 bases and J 2 bases, and their ends lie 12 bases apart.

The immunoSEQ multiplex PCR assay was used to generate TCR libraries, with TCR-beta and/or TCR-alpha/delta assays applied to each sample. Amplified TCR libraries were sequenced on the Illumina high-throughput platform. The study's processing was this. Clustering and dimensionality reduction were performed using pairwise TCRdist distances among GMM-specific receptors from ex vivo sorted or in vitro expanded T cells. The score assigned to each clinical repertoire was mean NN-distance, meaning the average TCRdist to the nearest 10% of tetramer-positive reference sequences. GEM TCR motif frequency was calculated as the fraction of unique TCRs that matched known GEM sequences by V/J usage and CDR3 length. Active tuberculosis was classified by linear discriminant analysis with leave-one-out cross-validation, implemented in scikit-learn. Sourced from immuneACCESS, this table was stored by TCRdb with only in-frame sequences that have V and J called. A share of the clones is absent; for the studies checked, an unresolved V gene accounts for under half, and the remainder has no known explanation. V, J and clone size derive from that table, while D and trimming were established from the DNA sequence. The sample profile shows 25,000 to 35,000 clones; over 90% of them were found once. Of the sample, 4.9% is held by the ten largest clones.

The sequenced sample was PBMCs. Here the chain combines TRBV28 and TRBJ1-2; the D segment cannot be called with confidence. This receptor was identified in a donor aged 5 to 30 with latent tuberculosis or without tuberculosis infection. The nucleotides are TGTGCCAGCCGTCTACCATTCAACTATGGCTACACCTTC. Its coded protein is CASRLPFNYGYTF.